Below are 32 T cell receptor beta chains sequenced from a single sample in a study of blood T cell repertoires in COVID-19. Repertoires were generated with immunoSEQ multiplex PCR, while TCRdb's copy carries only in-frame clones and drops some. The sample includes approximately 97,000 clones, roughly 87% of them seen just once. The sample consisted of peripheral blood. These receptors were collected from a woman between 50 and 59 years old with COVID-19, enrolled during active disease.

This sequence joins TRBV30 and TRBJ1-2, with no clear D. V lost 1 base to trimming and J lost 3 bases, with 3 bases between them. This CDR3 contains 11 residues. The germline V gene has CDR1 GTSNPN and CDR2 SVGIG (reference sequence). CDR3 in amino acids: CAWSADYGYTF. CDR3 coding DNA: TGTGCCTGGAGTGCGGACTATGGCTACACCTTC.

Only a few counts were recorded for this clone. V usage is TRBV18 and J usage is TRBJ2-7, with TRBD2 identical over 7 bases. The ends lost 1 base at V and 3 bases at J; junction bases unmatched: 3. Germline V gene sequence: CDR1 KGHSH, CDR2 LQKENI. This CDR3 region has 14 residues. For the CDR3, the DNA is TGTGCCAGCTCACCACAGCGGGGCCTCTACGAGCAGTACTTC. This codes for CASSPQRGLYEQYF. Using reference TRBV18 and TRBJ2-7 for the parts outside the CDR3, the full variable domain is NAGVMQNPRHLVRRRGQEARLRCSPMKGHSHVYWYRQLPEEGLKFMVYLQKENIIDESGMPKERFSAEFPKEGPSILRIQQVVRGDSAAYFCASSPQRGLYEQYFGPGTRLTVT.

The chain joins TRBV6-5 to TRBJ2-7; TRBD1 is a possible D gene (5 bases). CDR1 and CDR2 (germline): MNHEY, SVGAGI. V lost 2 bases, J lost 0 bases, and 8 bases lay in between. The CDR3 spans 14 residues. CDR3 in DNA: TGTGCCAGCAGTTACATGGACAACTCCTACGAGCAGTACTTC. Translation gives CASSYMDNSYEQYF.

The CDR3 nucleotides read TGTGCCAGCATCAGACGGGTCGGGTTCGATGAGCAGTTCTTC. The encoded protein is CASIRRVGFDEQFF. The V call is TRBV6-5, the J call TRBJ2-1; D gene ambiguous. CDR3 length equals 14 residues. Trimming took off 7 bases at V and 8 bases at J, with 18 bases between the two ends. Germline CDR1 is MNHEY and CDR2 is SVGAGI.

In its sample, this clone was seen once. V gene TRBV5-6 combines with J gene TRBJ1-2; 10 bases align to TRBD1. Trimming at V came to 3 bases and at J to 4 bases, leaving 0 bases not matched to a gene. This CDR3 has 13 amino acids. Germline CDR1 and CDR2: SGHDT and YYEEEE. CDR3 loop: CASSWTGGYGYTF. The DNA of the CDR3 is TGTGCCAGCAGCTGGACAGGGGGCTATGGCTACACCTTC.

The chain recombines TRBV10-3 with TRBJ1-2, with TRBD1 as a possible D gene (6 bases). The germline V and J ends were trimmed by 6 bases and 2 bases, with 16 bases remaining between them. The germline gives CDR1 ENHRY, CDR2 SYGVKD. CDR3 length equals 15 residues. Written as DNA, the CDR3 is TGTGCCATCAGCAACGAGGGGGACGAGAACTATGGCTACACCTTC. Protein: CAISNEGDENYGYTF.

V is TRBV25-1 and J is TRBJ2-7; perhaps TRBD1 as D (5 bases). Germline CDR1 is MGHDK and CDR2 is SYGVNS. V was cut by 6 bases and J by 4 bases, with 10 bases left in between. The CDR3 sequence is 12 residues long. CDR3 region: CASRMDKYEQYF. The CDR3 DNA follows: TGTGCCAGCAGGATGGACAAGTACGAGCAGTACTTC.

This clone was seen only once. The V gene is TRBV10-1, the J gene TRBJ2-1; 7 bases fit TRBD1. CDR3 size: 14 residues. Looked up from germline, CDR1 is WNHNN and CDR2 is SYGVQD (reference sequence). Unmatched junction bases numbered 12, after V lost 7 bases and J lost 9 bases. CDR3: CASKAGDRGAEQFF. The CDR3 DNA reads as TGCGCCAGCAAGGCCGGGGACAGAGGCGCTGAGCAGTTCTTC.

The rearrangement links TRBV12-3 or TRBV12-4 to TRBJ1-2, with D possibly being TRBD1 (5 bases). The germline V and J ends were trimmed by 6 bases and 4 bases, with 12 bases remaining between them. This CDR3 has 13 amino acids. Here the CDR3 reads CASSPDSVYGYTF. The CDR3 nucleotides are TGTGCCAGCAGCCCCGACAGCGTCTATGGCTACACCTTC.

The V gene is TRBV6-5, the J gene TRBJ2-1, with D tentatively TRBD1 (5 bases). V was pared by 10 bases and J by 4 bases, with 14 bases between. Germline lookup yields CDR1 MNHEY and CDR2 SVGAGI. The CDR3 totals 13 residues. The CDR3 region has the DNA TGTGCCATACCAGGACAACTTTACAATGAGCAGTTCTTC. Its translation: CAIPGQLYNEQFF.

The V gene is TRBV3-1 (or the pseudogene TRBV3-2), the J gene TRBJ2-1; 11 bases are a match to TRBD1. CDR3 length: 15 residues. The germline V gene encodes CDR1 LGHDT and CDR2 YNNKEL (reference sequence). The ends lost 4 bases at V and 4 bases at J; junction bases unmatched: 3. CDR3 nucleotide sequence: TGTGCCAGCAGCCGCGGGACAGGGGGATACAATGAGCAGTTCTTC. It specifies CASSRGTGGYNEQFF.

The chain couples TRBV5-1 to TRBJ2-5, with D uncertain. The germline gives CDR1 SGHRS, CDR2 YFSETQ. CDR3 length: 11 amino acids. Trimming pared 4 bases from V and 2 bases from J, leaving 3 bases between. The CDR3 region has the DNA TGCGCCAGCAGCCAGCAAGAGACCCAGTACTTC. This sequence encodes CASSQQETQYF. Full variable domain (remainder filled in from reference TRBV5-1 and TRBJ2-5): KAGVTQTPRYLIKTRGQQVTLSCSPISGHRSVSWYQQTPGQGLQFLFEYFSETQRNKGNFPGRFSGRQFSNSRSEMNVSTLELGDSALYLCASSQQETQYFGPGTRLLVL.

The chain recombines TRBV29-1 with TRBJ2-7, with 7 positions matching TRBD1. From germline, CDR1 is SQVTM and CDR2 ANQGSEA. V was clipped by 3 bases and J by 3 bases; unmatched bases: 11. The CDR3 loop spans 15 amino acids. The CDR3 protein is CSVDSGQPANYEQYF. CDR3 sequence (DNA): TGCAGCGTTGACTCGGGACAGCCCGCTAACTACGAGCAGTACTTC.

V usage is TRBV10-3 and J usage is TRBJ2-2; 8 bases map to TRBD2. The CDR3 runs 13 residues. Trimming at V came to 11 bases and at J to 4 bases, leaving 6 bases not matched to a gene. The germline V gene encodes CDR1 ENHRY and CDR2 SYGVKD. The CDR3 nucleotides read TGTGCCGGCCTTAGCGGGGTCACCGGGGAGCTGTTTTTT. It codes for CAGLSGVTGELFF.

Only one count was recorded for this clone. This chain joins TRBV9 and TRBJ2-7; TRBD2 aligns across 11 bases. The CDR3 consists of 16 residues. V shed 0 bases, J shed 3 bases, and the junction held 5 bases outside the gene matches. The germline CDR1 and CDR2 sequences are SGDLS and YYNGEE. CDR3 nucleotides: TGTGCCAGCAGCGTAGGTGGACTAGCGGGCCTCTACGAGCAGTACTTC. Residues: CASSVGGLAGLYEQYF.

J is TRBJ2-5 and V is TRBV5-5; D may be TRBD1 (6 bases). The CDR3 sequence is 15 residues long. In germline, CDR1 is SGHKS, CDR2 YYEKEE (reference sequence). V lost 0 bases and J 2 bases, leaving 11 bases between the germline ends. The CDR3 DNA follows: TGTGCCAGCAGCTTGGCGCCGACAGGTCAAGAGACCCAGTACTTC. This codes for CASSLAPTGQETQYF.

The chain carries TRBV11-2 and TRBJ1-1, with 11 bases identical to TRBD1. The CDR3 is 16 residues long. The germline gives CDR1 SGHAT, CDR2 FQNNGV. After removal of 5 bases from V and 5 bases from J, the junction contained 10 bases not matched to a gene. As DNA, the CDR3 is TGTGCCAGCAGCCAAGGACAGGGGGCGCTGGGGACTGAAGCTTTCTTT. This gives the protein CASSQGQGALGTEAFF.

The chain links TRBV10-3 to TRBJ2-1, with 9 nucleotides matching TRBD2. Germline V gene sequence: CDR1 ENHRY, CDR2 SYGVKD. With 2 bases clipped from V and 8 bases from J, the junction kept 7 bases outside the gene matches. The CDR3 covers 15 residues. CDR3 in amino acids: CAISELASGAYEQFF. The CDR3 DNA sequence: TGTGCCATCAGTGAGCTCGCTAGCGGGGCATATGAGCAGTTCTTC.

The sample holds a few counts of this clone. V gene TRBV19 combines with J gene TRBJ1-3, with 7 bases matching TRBD1. CDR1 LNHDA and CDR2 SQIVND come from the germline V gene (reference sequence). V shed 6 bases, J shed 4 bases, and the junction held 6 bases outside the gene matches. CDR3 size: 14 residues. The DNA of the CDR3 is TGTGCCAGTAGCCTCGACAGGGTCGGAAACACCATATATTTT. This gives the protein CASSLDRVGNTIYF.

This chain uses TRBV5-1 with TRBJ2-1, with 11 bases identical to TRBD1. The CDR3 consists of 16 residues. The germline gives CDR1 SGHRS, CDR2 YFSETQ. Trimming at V came to 3 bases and at J to 6 bases, leaving 8 bases not matched to a gene. The CDR3, as DNA: TGCGCCAGCAGCTCTACCGGGACAGGGGGTGTCAATGAGCAGTTCTTC. Translating gives CASSSTGTGGVNEQFF.

The J gene is TRBJ1-2, the V gene TRBV6-1, with D possibly TRBD1 on 6 matching bases. The CDR3 loop spans 15 amino acids. CDR1 MNHNS and CDR2 SASEGT come from the germline V gene. Trimming stripped 3 bases from V and 2 bases from J, with 13 bases between. In DNA, the CDR3 is TGTGCCAGCAGTGACCCCAACAGGGAGAACTATGGCTACACCTTC. It codes for CASSDPNRENYGYTF.

The V gene is TRBV30, the J gene TRBJ1-2, with D possibly TRBD1 on 6 matching bases. Germline CDR1 is GTSNPN and CDR2 is SVGIG (reference sequence). CDR3 length: 14 residues. With 0 bases removed from V and 8 bases from J, the gap between germline ends came to 16 bases. CDR3 nucleotide sequence: TGTGCCTGGAGTGTAATCAGGGGCCCGGGGGGCTACACCTTC. Its protein product is CAWSVIRGPGGYTF. The whole variable domain, filled in from reference TRBV30 and TRBJ1-2, reads SQTIHQWPATLVQPVGSPLSLECTVEGTSNPNLYWYRQAAGRGLQLLFYSVGIGQISSEVPQNLSASRPQDRQFILSSKKLLLSDSGFYLCAWSVIRGPGGYTFGSGTRLTVV.

This clone was seen a few times. This chain connects TRBV29-1 to TRBJ2-2, with D perhaps matching TRBD2 (6 bases). Germline CDR1 SQVTM, CDR2 ANQGSEA. CDR3 length: 15 amino acids. V lost 3 bases, J lost 0 bases, and 11 bases lay in between. The CDR3 loop reads CSVERGSTNTGELFF. The CDR3, as DNA: TGCAGCGTTGAGCGGGGCTCCACGAACACCGGGGAGCTGTTTTTT.

V and J are TRBV19 and TRBJ1-3; 7 bases agree with TRBD1. The length of the CDR3 is 14 residues. J lost 1 base, V lost 10 bases, and 7 bases had no gene match. Germline lookup yields CDR1 LNHDA and CDR2 SQIVND (reference sequence). CDR3 region: CANRTQGSGNTIYF. In DNA form, the CDR3 reads TGTGCCAACCGAACACAGGGGTCTGGAAACACCATATATTTT.

This clone was counted once. J is TRBJ2-7 and V is TRBV28; D might be TRBD2 (5 bases). The CDR3 has 13 amino acids. Trimming pared 10 bases from V and 1 base from J, leaving 14 bases between. From germline, CDR1 is MDHEN and CDR2 SYDVKM. The CDR3 DNA reads TGTGCCACAGAGGGTTCGGGGTCCTACGAGCAGTACTTC. Amino acids: CATEGSGSYEQYF.

There are a few counts of this clone. V is TRBV7-3 and J is TRBJ2-2, with D possibly matching TRBD1 (6 bases). CDR1 and CDR2 from the germline V gene are SGHTA and FQGTGA. V lost 4 bases and J lost 0, with 12 bases in between. This CDR3 is built from 16 residues. The CDR3 sequence is CASSSLQGANTGELFF. The CDR3 bases are TGTGCCAGCAGCTCCCTACAGGGCGCGAACACCGGGGAGCTGTTTTTT.

V is TRBV3-1 (or the pseudogene TRBV3-2) and J is TRBJ1-1; D is possibly TRBD1 (6 bases). The CDR3 has 15 amino acids. V lost 0 bases to trimming and J lost 8 bases, with 16 bases between them. Germline assignment: CDR1 LGHDT and CDR2 YNNKEL (reference sequence). The CDR3 DNA sequence: TGTGCCAGCAGCCAAGATATACCGGACAGATTAGAAGCTTTCTTT. Protein product: CASSQDIPDRLEAFF.

This chain uses TRBV11-2 with TRBJ2-5; the match to TRBD2 covers 7 bases. CDR3 size: 15 residues. V was clipped by 2 bases and J by 1 base; unmatched bases: 4. Germline V gives CDR1 SGHAT, CDR2 FQNNGV. DNA of the CDR3: TGTGCCAGCAGCTTACGGGGGGATCTCCAAGAGACCCAGTACTTC. Its translation is CASSLRGDLQETQYF. The full variable domain, with the rest looked up from reference TRBV11-2 and TRBJ2-5, is EAGVAQSPRYKIIEKRQSVAFWCNPISGHATLYWYQQILGQGPKLLIQFQNNGVVDDSQLPKDRFSAERLKGVDSTLKIQPAKLEDSAVYLCASSLRGDLQETQYFGPGTRLLVL.

This clone turned up a few times. The V and J genes are TRBV19 and TRBJ2-7, with TRBD2 matching 12 bases. The CDR3 totals 16 residues. Losses at the gene ends were 5 bases for V and 4 bases for J; bases not matched to a gene: 9. The germline gives CDR1 LNHDA, CDR2 SQIVND (reference sequence). DNA for the CDR3: TGTGCCAGTAGTGTGACTAGCGGGGGCCTTCCTTACGAGCAGTACTTC. It specifies CASSVTSGGLPYEQYF.

The chain recombines TRBV21-1 with TRBJ2-7; the DNA was not compared with TRBD2, the D call given in the table. TRBV21-1 is tagged as a pseudogene. CDR3 length: 17 residues. The CDR3 DNA follows: TGTGCCAGCAGCAAAGTGGGGGCTAGCGGGGGGGCAGAGGAGCAGTACTTC. Amino acid sequence: CASSKVGASGGAEEQYF.

V and J are TRBV27 and TRBJ2-5; TRBD2 might be the D (5 bases). CDR1 and CDR2 (germline): MNHEY, SMNVEV (reference sequence). With 6 bases removed from V and 2 bases from J, the gap between germline ends came to 13 bases. The CDR3 spans 14 residues. CDR3 loop: CASRTLGRQETQYF. The CDR3 nucleotides are TGTGCCAGCAGGACCTTGGGGAGACAAGAGACCCAGTACTTC.

The V and J genes are TRBV5-1 and TRBJ1-2, with 7 bases aligning to TRBD1. The CDR3 sequence is 15 residues long. Per germline, CDR1 SGHRS and CDR2 YFSETQ. V shed 5 bases, J shed 3 bases, and the junction held 10 bases outside the gene matches. The CDR3 region has the DNA TGCGCCAGCAGTCCCAGCCGGACAGGAGACTATGGCTACACCTTC. Amino acids: CASSPSRTGDYGYTF.